This section outlines one TCR beta chain sequence together with its context. Germline assignment: CDR1 LGHDT and CDR2 YNNKEL (reference sequence). The ends were cut back, 5 bases at V and 4 bases at J, with 23 bases in the middle. The CDR3 spans 17 residues. MiXCR was run by TCRdb on the reads, yielding one entry per CDR3 protein. The profile shows under 250,000 distinct CDR3 sequences, 29% of them singletons. The sample comes from a study of kidney transplant recipient with SARS-CoV-2 infection. The genes are TRBV3-1 and TRBJ1-2, with D uncertain. This material consisted of a blood sample, taken at baseline and on day 111 from a kidney transplant recipient. The source is a male patient between 25 and 39 years old who had COVID-19 and was a kidney transplant recipient. The graft donor may be the source of some T cells. The CDR3 sequence: CASSWSGTLRKTYGYTF. CDR3 nucleotide sequence: TGTGCCAGCAGCTGGAGTGGCACCCTTCGAAAGACCTATGGCTACACCTTC.